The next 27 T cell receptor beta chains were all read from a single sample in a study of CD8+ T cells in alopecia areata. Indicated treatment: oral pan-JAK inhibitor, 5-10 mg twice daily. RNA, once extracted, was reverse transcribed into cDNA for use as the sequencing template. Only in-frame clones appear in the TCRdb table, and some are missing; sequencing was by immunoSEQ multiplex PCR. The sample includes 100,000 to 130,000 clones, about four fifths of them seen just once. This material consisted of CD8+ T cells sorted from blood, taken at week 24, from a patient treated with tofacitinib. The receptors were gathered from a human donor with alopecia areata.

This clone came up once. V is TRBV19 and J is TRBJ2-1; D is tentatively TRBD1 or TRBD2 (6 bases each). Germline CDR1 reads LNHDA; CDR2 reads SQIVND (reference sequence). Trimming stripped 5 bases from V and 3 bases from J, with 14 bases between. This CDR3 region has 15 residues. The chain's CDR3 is CASSARGGYYNEQFF. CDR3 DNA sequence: TGTGCCAGTAGTGCTCGAGGGGGGTACTACAATGAGCAGTTCTTC.

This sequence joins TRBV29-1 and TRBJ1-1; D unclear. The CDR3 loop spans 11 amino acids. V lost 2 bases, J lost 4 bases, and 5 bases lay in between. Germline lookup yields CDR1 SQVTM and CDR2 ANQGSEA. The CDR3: CSVELGTEAFF. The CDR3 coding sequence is TGCAGCGTTGAACTTGGCACTGAAGCTTTCTTT.

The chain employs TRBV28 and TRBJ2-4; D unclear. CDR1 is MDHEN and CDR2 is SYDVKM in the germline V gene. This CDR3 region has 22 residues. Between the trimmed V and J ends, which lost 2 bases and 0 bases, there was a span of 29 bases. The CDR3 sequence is CASSLRAVIYDGDLIAKNIQYF. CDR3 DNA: TGTGCCAGCAGTTTACGCGCTGTTATTTACGACGGCGACCTAATAGCCAAAAACATTCAGTACTTC.

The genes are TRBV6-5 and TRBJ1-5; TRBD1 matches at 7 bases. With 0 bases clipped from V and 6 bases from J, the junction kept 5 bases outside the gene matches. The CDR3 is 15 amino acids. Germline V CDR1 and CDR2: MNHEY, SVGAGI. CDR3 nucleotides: TGTGCCAGCAGTTACTCTCGACAGGGAGGTCAGCCCCAGCATTTT. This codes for CASSYSRQGGQPQHF.

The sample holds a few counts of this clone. CDR3 in amino acids: CASSLTSGGYSTDTQYF. The CDR3 nucleotides read TGTGCCAGCAGCTTGACTAGCGGGGGATATAGCACAGATACGCAGTATTTT. The chain recombines TRBV5-6 with TRBJ2-3, with 11 positions matching TRBD2. V lost 1 base to trimming and J lost 0 bases; unmatched junction nucleotides: 4. CDR1 and CDR2 (germline): SGHDT, YYEEEE. CDR3 size: 17 residues.

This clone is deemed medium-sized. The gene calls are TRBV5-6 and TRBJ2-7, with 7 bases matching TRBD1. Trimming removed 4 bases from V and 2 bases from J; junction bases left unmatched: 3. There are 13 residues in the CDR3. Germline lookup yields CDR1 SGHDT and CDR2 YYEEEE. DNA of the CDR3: TGTGCCAGCAGCCCAGGGACAGCCTACGAGCAGTACTTC. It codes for CASSPGTAYEQYF.

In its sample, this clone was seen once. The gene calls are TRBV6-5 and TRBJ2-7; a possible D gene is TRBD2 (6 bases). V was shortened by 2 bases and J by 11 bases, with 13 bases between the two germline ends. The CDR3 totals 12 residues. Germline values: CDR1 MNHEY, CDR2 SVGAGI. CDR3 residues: CASSYGPGEEYF. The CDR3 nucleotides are TGTGCCAGCAGTTACGGTCCGGGGGAGGAGTACTTC.

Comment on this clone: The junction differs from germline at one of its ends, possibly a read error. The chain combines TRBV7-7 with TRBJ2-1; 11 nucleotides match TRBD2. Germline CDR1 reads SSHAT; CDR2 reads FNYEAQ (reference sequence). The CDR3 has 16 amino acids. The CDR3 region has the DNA TGTGCTAGCAGCTCCGGGACTAGCGGAGCCTACAATGAGCAGTTCTTC. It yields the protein CASSSGTSGAYNEQFF. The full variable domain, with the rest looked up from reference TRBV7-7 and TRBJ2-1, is GAGVSQSPRYKVTKRGQDVTLRCDPISSHATLYWYQQALGQGPEFLTYFNYEAQPDKSGLPSDRFSAERPEGSISTLTIQRTEQRDSAMYRCASSSGTSGAYNEQFFGPGTRLTVL.

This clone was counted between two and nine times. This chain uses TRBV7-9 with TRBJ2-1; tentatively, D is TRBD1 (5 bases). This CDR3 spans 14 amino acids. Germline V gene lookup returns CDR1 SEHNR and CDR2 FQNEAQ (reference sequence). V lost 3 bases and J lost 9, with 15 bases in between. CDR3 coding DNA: TGTGCCAGCAGCTTTACCCAGGGTTTAAGTGAGCAGTTCTTC. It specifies CASSFTQGLSEQFF.

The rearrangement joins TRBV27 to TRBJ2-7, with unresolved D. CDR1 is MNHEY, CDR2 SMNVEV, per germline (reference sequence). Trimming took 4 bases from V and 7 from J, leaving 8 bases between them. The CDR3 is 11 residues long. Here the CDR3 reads CASSSGLEQYF. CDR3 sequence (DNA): TGTGCCAGCAGTTCTGGATTAGAGCAGTACTTC.

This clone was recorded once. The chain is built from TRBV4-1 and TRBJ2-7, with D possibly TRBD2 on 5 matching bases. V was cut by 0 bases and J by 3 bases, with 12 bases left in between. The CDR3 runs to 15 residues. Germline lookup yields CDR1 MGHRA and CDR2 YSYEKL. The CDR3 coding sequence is TGCGCCAGCAGCCAAGAACCAGCGGTGGGCTACGAGCAGTACTTC. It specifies CASSQEPAVGYEQYF.

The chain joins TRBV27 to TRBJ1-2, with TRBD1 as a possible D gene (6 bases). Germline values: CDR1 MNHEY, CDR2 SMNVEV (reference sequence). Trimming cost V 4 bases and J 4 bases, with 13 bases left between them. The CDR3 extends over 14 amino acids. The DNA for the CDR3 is TGTGCCAGCAGTTGGGGGGGGGCCACCTATGGCTACACCTTC. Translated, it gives CASSWGGATYGYTF.

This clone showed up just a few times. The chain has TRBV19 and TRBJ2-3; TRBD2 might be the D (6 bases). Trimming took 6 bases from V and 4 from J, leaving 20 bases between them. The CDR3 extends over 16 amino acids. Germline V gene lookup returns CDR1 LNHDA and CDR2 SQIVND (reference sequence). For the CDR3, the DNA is TGTGCCAGTAGCCCGGGGAGCGGGCCGTTGGCAGATACGCAGTATTTT. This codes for CASSPGSGPLADTQYF.

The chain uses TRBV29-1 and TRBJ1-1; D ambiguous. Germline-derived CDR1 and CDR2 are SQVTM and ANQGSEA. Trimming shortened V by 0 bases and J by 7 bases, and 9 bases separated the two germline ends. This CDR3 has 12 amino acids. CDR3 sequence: CSVEDLADEAFF. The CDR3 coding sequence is TGCAGCGTTGAAGATCTTGCTGATGAAGCTTTCTTT. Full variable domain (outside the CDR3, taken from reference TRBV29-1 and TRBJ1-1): SAVISQKPSRDICQRGTSLTIQCQVDSQVTMMFWYRQQPGQSLTLIATANQGSEATYESGFVIDKFPISRPNLTFSTLTVSNMSPEDSSIYLCSVEDLADEAFFGQGTRLTVV.

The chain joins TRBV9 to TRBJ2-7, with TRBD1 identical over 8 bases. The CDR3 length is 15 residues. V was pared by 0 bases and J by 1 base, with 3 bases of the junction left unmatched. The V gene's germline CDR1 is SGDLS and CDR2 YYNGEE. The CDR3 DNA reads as TGTGCCAGCAGCGTAGGAGACAGGGGATCCTACGAGCAGTACTTC. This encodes CASSVGDRGSYEQYF.

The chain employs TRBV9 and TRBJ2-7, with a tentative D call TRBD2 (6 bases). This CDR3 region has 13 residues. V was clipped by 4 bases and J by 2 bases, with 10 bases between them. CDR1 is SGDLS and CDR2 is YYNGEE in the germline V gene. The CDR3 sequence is CASSFSGAYEQYF. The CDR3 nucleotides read TGTGCCAGCAGCTTCTCGGGAGCCTACGAGCAGTACTTC. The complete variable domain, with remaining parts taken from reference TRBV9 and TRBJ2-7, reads DSGVTQTPKHLITATGQRVTLRCSPRSGDLSVYWYQQSLDQGLQFLIQYYNGEERAKGNILERFSAQQFPDLHSELNLSSLELGDSALYFCASSFSGAYEQYFGPGTRLTVT.

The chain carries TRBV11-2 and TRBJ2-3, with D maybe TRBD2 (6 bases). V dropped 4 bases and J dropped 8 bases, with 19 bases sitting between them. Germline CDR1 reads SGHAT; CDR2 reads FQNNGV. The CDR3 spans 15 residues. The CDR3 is CASSSRDSRLGTQYF. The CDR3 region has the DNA TGTGCCAGCAGCTCCCGGGACTCCAGATTGGGTACGCAGTATTTT.

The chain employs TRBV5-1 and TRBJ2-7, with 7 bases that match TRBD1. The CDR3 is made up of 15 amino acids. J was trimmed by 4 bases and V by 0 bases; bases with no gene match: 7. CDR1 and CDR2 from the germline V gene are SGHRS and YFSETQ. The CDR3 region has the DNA TGCGCCAGCAGCTTGGCACAGGGGCTTTTGTACGAGCAGTACTTC. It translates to CASSLAQGLLYEQYF.

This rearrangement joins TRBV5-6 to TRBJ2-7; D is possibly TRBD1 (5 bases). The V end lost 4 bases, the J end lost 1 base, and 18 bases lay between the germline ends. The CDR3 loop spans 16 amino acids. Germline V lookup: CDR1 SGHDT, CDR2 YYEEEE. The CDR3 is CASSTPWDAGSYEQYF. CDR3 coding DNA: TGTGCCAGCAGCACGCCGTGGGATGCAGGGTCCTACGAGCAGTACTTC.

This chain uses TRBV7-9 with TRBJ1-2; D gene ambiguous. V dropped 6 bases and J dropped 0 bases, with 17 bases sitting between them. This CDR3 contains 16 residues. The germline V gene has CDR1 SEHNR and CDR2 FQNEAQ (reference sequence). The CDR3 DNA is TGTGCCAGCAGTTCAGCTAAGGAGAGAGCTAACTATGGCTACACCTTC. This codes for CASSSAKERANYGYTF.

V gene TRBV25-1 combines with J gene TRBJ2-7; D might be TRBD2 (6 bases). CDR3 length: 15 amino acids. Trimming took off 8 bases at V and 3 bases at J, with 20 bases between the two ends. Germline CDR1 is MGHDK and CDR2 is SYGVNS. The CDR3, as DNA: TGTGCCAGCGAACGAGGCGGGGAAGCCAGCTACGAGCAGTACTTC. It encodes CASERGGEASYEQYF.

CDR3 amino acids: CASSLRSGSYNEQFF. The CDR3 DNA is TGTGCCAGCAGTTTAAGGAGCGGTTCCTACAATGAGCAGTTCTTC. The chain combines TRBV27 with TRBJ2-1; D perhaps matches TRBD2 (5 bases). The germline V and J ends were trimmed by 2 bases and 1 base, with 9 bases remaining between them. The CDR3 consists of 15 residues. Germline loops: CDR1 MNHEY, CDR2 SMNVEV (reference sequence).

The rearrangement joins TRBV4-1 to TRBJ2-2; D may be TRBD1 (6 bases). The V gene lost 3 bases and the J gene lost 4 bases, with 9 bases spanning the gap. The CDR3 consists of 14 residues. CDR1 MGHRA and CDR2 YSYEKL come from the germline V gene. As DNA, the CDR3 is TGCGCCAGCAGCCAGCAGGGGTTCACCGGGGAGCTGTTTTTT. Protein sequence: CASSQQGFTGELFF.

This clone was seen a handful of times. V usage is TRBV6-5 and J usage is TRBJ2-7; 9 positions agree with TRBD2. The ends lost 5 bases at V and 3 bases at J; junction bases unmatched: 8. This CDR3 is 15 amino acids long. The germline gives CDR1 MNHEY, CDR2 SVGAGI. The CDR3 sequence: CASSAVGGGGYEQYF. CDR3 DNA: TGTGCCAGCAGTGCGGTTGGCGGGGGGGGCTACGAGCAGTACTTC.

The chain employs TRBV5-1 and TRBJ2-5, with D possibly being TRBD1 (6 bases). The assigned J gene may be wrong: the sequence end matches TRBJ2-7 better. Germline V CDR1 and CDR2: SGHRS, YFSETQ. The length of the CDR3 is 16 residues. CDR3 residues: CASSLLQGRKGYEQYF. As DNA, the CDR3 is TGCGCCAGCAGCCTACTACAGGGACGAAAGGGCTACGAGCAGTACTTC.

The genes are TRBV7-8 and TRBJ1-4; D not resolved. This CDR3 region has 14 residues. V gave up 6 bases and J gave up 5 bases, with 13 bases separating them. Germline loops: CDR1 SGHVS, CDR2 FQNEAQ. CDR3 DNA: TGTGCCAGCAGTCAAGGGAGGCCGAATGAAAAACTGTTTTTT. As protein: CASSQGRPNEKLFF. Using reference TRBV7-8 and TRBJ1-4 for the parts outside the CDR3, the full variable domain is GAGVSQSPRYKVAKRGQDVALRCDPISGHVSLFWYQQALGQGPEFLTYFQNEAQLDKSGLPSDRFFAERPEGSVSTLKIQRTQQEDSAVYLCASSQGRPNEKLFFGSGTQLSVL.

Here the CDR3 reads CSVEGYSYEQYF. DNA of the CDR3: TGCAGCGTTGAAGGTTACTCGTACGAGCAGTACTTC. The chain joins TRBV29-1 to TRBJ2-7; D not certain. From germline, CDR1 is SQVTM and CDR2 ANQGSEA. The CDR3 loop spans 12 amino acids. The V and J ends lost 1 base and 4 bases respectively, with 8 bases between them.